What follows are 4 T cell receptor beta chains derived from one specimen sequenced in a study of T cell repertoires in cytomegalovirus infection (dated by TCRdb to the late 2010s). These TCRs are of unknown antigen specificity. The sequencing machine was an Illumina HiSeq 1500. TCRdb handled the public reads itself, with Q25 trimming in fastp and clone calling in MiXCR, and kept productive beta chains. Identical CDR3 protein sequences are pooled into one entry, listed with their most common genes and DNA. This sample is represented by more than 250,000 distinct CDR3 sequences; around a quarter of them were singletons. About an eighth of the sample belongs to the ten largest clones. The meaning of the sample's treatment or condition label: in vitro stimulation with specific CMV peptide epitopes to enrich CMV-specific T cells. Specimen: cultured PBMCs, collected from culture after CMV antigen stimulation. Every receptor here comes from a human donor in good health (CMV status not recorded). Some clones in this sample may be carry-over from other donors' samples.

The V call is TRBV19, the J call TRBJ2-3; D call uncertain. Germline CDR1 is LNHDA and CDR2 is SQIVND (reference sequence). Trimming took 6 bases from V and 0 from J, leaving 4 bases between them. This CDR3 has 12 amino acids. The CDR3 sequence is CASRESTDTQYF. DNA for the CDR3: TGTGCCAGTAGGGAGAGCACAGATACGCAGTATTTT.

The rearrangement joins TRBV11-2 to TRBJ2-1, with 9 bases that match TRBD2. Germline V lookup: CDR1 SGHAT, CDR2 FQNNGV. V lost 1 base and J lost 6; bases outside the gene matches: 7. This CDR3 has 16 amino acids. This chain's CDR3 is CASSLGRREGLNEQFF. Here the CDR3 DNA reads TGTGCCAGCAGCTTAGGTCGGCGGGAGGGCCTCAATGAGCAGTTCTTC.

This clonotype was detected a few times. This sequence joins TRBV7-2 and TRBJ2-5; 7 nucleotides match TRBD2. V was clipped by 5 bases and J by 1 base; unmatched bases: 7. The CDR3 spans 15 residues. Germline CDR1 reads SGHTA; CDR2 reads FQGNSA. The CDR3 bases are TGTGCCAGCAGCCTAGGGAGGGCCATCCAAGAGACCCAGTACTTC. It encodes CASSLGRAIQETQYF.

This clonotype was picked up a small number of times. The chain uses TRBV29-1 and TRBJ2-7, with D hard to call. CDR1 SQVTM and CDR2 ANQGSEA come from the germline V gene. V lost 4 bases, J lost 1 base, and 8 bases lay in between. CDR3 length: 12 residues. The CDR3 sequence is CSVAPSSYEQYF. CDR3 DNA: TGCAGCGTTGCACCTAGTTCCTACGAGCAGTACTTC.